The clone carrying this TCR beta chain appeared a few times. Germline V gene sequence: CDR1 KGHDR, CDR2 SFDVKD. The V and J ends lost 4 bases and 4 bases, in that order; junction bases with no gene match: 5. This CDR3 has 14 amino acids. The sample belongs to a study of T cells in Graves' hyperthyroidism and ophthalmopathy. TCR beta CDR3 sequences were amplified from RNA transcripts. During a first-round RT-PCR of the TCR CDR3, the HTBI primer set was used. Each CDR3 protein is one row after TCRdb ran MiXCR on the multiplex PCR reads. This sample has 550,000 to 850,000 distinct CDR3 sequences, with over 15% found just once.

Sequenced: blood. The chain is built from TRBV24-1 and TRBJ2-5; TRBD1 matches at 7 bases. The TCR comes from a woman aged 45-65 years with Graves' hyperthyroidism that later progressed to Graves' ophthalmopathy. CDR3 DNA: TGTGCCACCAGTGACACCCGACAGGGAGAGACCCAGTACTTC. It encodes CATSDTRQGETQYF.